Presented here are 22 T cell receptor beta chains from one specimen sequenced in a study of cytomegalovirus exposure and HLA in healthy donors (dated by TCRdb to 2017 to 2019). The receptor library was made with the immunoSEQ multiplex PCR assay. For the multiplex PCR, a mixture combining 60 forward primers for TCR Vbeta segments and 13 reverse primers for TCR Jbeta segments was used. TCRdb re-hosts the immuneACCESS table, in-frame sequences only. Its copies lack some clones; in the studies checked, an unresolved V gene accounts for under half of them, and the cause for the rest is not known. The sample table contains some 170,000 clones; only one count was recorded for over 70% of them. Roughly 10% of the sample rests with the top ten. The material sequenced was PBMCs. These receptors all come from a man aged 18-30 years in good health and CMV-seropositive.

The chain recombines TRBV5-1 with TRBJ2-3; TRBD1 might be the D (5 bases). V was clipped by 1 base and J by 0 bases, with 9 bases between them. This CDR3 contains 15 residues. Germline assignment: CDR1 SGHRS and CDR2 YFSETQ. The CDR3 loop is CASSLSGSSTDTQYF. The CDR3 bases are TGCGCCAGCAGCTTGTCAGGGTCTAGCACAGATACGCAGTATTTT.

In its sample, this clone was seen a few times. This rearrangement joins TRBV6-6 to TRBJ1-3; no reliable D call. Germline V gene lookup returns CDR1 MNHNY and CDR2 SVGAGI (reference sequence). The CDR3 consists of 15 residues. V was pared by 7 bases and J by 2 bases, with 15 bases between. The CDR3 DNA reads TGTGCCAGCACGTTTATGGGGAGGACTGGAAACACCATATATTTT. Amino acids: CASTFMGRTGNTIYF.

The gene calls are TRBV5-1 and TRBJ1-1; 10 bases match TRBD1. CDR3 length: 13 residues. Per germline, CDR1 SGHRS and CDR2 YFSETQ. The J segment lost 11 bases and the V segment lost 0 bases, leaving 4 bases of the junction unmatched. The CDR3 nucleotides read TGCGCCAGCAGCTTGGGACAGGGGGCTTTGGCTTTCTTT. Its protein product is CASSLGQGALAFF.

This chain links TRBV19 with TRBJ2-4; a weak D match, TRBD1 (5 bases). From germline, CDR1 is LNHDA and CDR2 SQIVND (reference sequence). The CDR3 covers 14 residues. Between the trimmed V and J ends, which lost 4 bases and 3 bases, there was a span of 10 bases. The DNA for the CDR3 is TGTGCCAGTAGTAACCAGGGCGACAAAAACATTCAGTACTTC. The encoded protein is CASSNQGDKNIQYF.

V gene TRBV30 combines with J gene TRBJ2-7, with 7 positions matching TRBD1. The CDR3 covers 13 residues. Losses at the gene ends were 2 bases for V and 2 bases for J; bases not matched to a gene: 3. CDR1 GTSNPN and CDR2 SVGIG come from the germline V gene (reference sequence). This chain's CDR3 is CAWSLGGPYEQYF. CDR3 nucleotides: TGTGCCTGGAGTTTAGGGGGCCCCTACGAGCAGTACTTC.

The chain carries TRBV2 and TRBJ2-2; 12 bases agree with TRBD2. V gave up 5 bases and J gave up 4 bases; unmatched junction bases: 5. CDR1 SNHLY and CDR2 FYNNEI come from the germline V gene. This CDR3 region has 16 residues. The CDR3 sequence is CASSSTSGRSTGELFF. CDR3 DNA: TGTGCCAGCAGTTCGACTAGCGGGAGAAGCACCGGGGAGCTGTTTTTT.

The chain employs TRBV4-3 and TRBJ1-3; D is unresolved. CDR1 is LGHNA, CDR2 YSLEER, per germline. Trimming cost V 0 bases and J 0 bases, with 9 bases left between them. The CDR3 loop spans 16 amino acids. The CDR3 here is CASSQETRVSGNTIYF. The CDR3 DNA is TGCGCCAGCAGCCAAGAGACCCGGGTCTCTGGAAACACCATATATTTT.

The sample holds one count of this clone. This CDR3 reads CATTYRNEQFF. CDR3 nucleotide sequence: TGTGCCACCACCTACAGAAATGAGCAGTTCTTC. The V gene is TRBV15, the J gene TRBJ2-1, with no clear D. The V gene's germline CDR1 is LNHNV and CDR2 YYDKDF (reference sequence). The CDR3 is 11 amino acids. Trimming left V 7 bases short and J 7 bases short, with 8 bases between.

This clone has just a few counts. This chain connects TRBV7-3 to TRBJ2-1; 9 nucleotides agree with TRBD2. Trimming took 6 bases from V and 5 from J; bases not matched to a gene: 5. The CDR3 totals 14 residues. Germline CDR1 SGHTA, CDR2 FQGTGA. The CDR3 nucleotides are TGTGCCAGCAGTCGATTAGCGGGGGACAATGAGCAGTTCTTC. This encodes CASSRLAGDNEQFF.

The chain employs TRBV13 and TRBJ1-6, with D possibly matching TRBD1 (6 bases). The V gene's germline CDR1 is PRHDT and CDR2 FYEKMQ (reference sequence). The CDR3 has 15 amino acids. V was clipped by 6 bases and J by 0 bases, with 9 bases between them. In nucleotides, the CDR3 is TGTGCCAGCAGGCCAGGGGCCTCCTATAATTCACCCCTCCACTTT. Translating gives CASRPGASYNSPLHF. Complete variable domain (other parts from reference TRBV13 and TRBJ1-6): AAGVIQSPRHLIKEKRETATLKCYPIPRHDTVYWYQQGPGQDPQFLISFYEKMQSDKGSIPDRFSAQQFSDYHSELNMSSLELGDSALYFCASRPGASYNSPLHFGNGTRLTVT.

This chain uses TRBV6-6 with TRBJ2-7; D might be TRBD1 (6 bases). The CDR3 has 14 residues. V lost 7 bases to trimming and J lost 4 bases, with 17 bases between them. The V gene's germline CDR1 is MNHNY and CDR2 SVGAGI (reference sequence). The CDR3 bases are TGTGCCAGCACGTTCGGGCAGGGGATTTACGAGCAGTACTTC. This sequence encodes CASTFGQGIYEQYF.

The CDR3 sequence: CASSLDRATEAFF. The CDR3 DNA follows: TGTGCCAGCAGCTTGGACAGGGCCACTGAAGCTTTCTTT. The chain links TRBV11-3 to TRBJ1-1; 8 nucleotides align to TRBD1. Germline trimming cut 3 bases from V and 4 bases from J; bases unmatched to any gene: 1. In germline, CDR1 is SGHNT, CDR2 YENEEA. CDR3 length equals 13 residues.

The gene calls are TRBV6-6 and TRBJ1-1; TRBD1 agrees at 10 bases. The CDR3 is 15 residues long. Germline V gene sequence: CDR1 MNHNY, CDR2 SVGAGI (reference sequence). With 0 bases clipped from V and 5 bases from J, the junction kept 3 bases outside the gene matches. In DNA form, the CDR3 reads TGTGCCAGCAGTTACTCGACAGGGGGCGAGACTGAAGCTTTCTTT. This encodes CASSYSTGGETEAFF.

The chain employs TRBV6-6 and TRBJ1-4; 9 positions agree with TRBD1. Germline CDR1 reads MNHNY; CDR2 reads SVGAGI (reference sequence). The CDR3 is 15 residues long. Unmatched junction bases numbered 9, after V lost 5 bases and J lost 8 bases. CDR3 sequence reads: CASSDPGQGEEKLFF. As DNA, the CDR3 is TGTGCCAGCAGTGATCCGGGACAGGGTGAAGAAAAACTGTTTTTT.

The rearrangement uses TRBV6-1 and TRBJ1-2; a weak D match, TRBD1 (6 bases). Trimming cost V 8 bases and J 6 bases, with 19 bases left between them. Germline loops: CDR1 MNHNS, CDR2 SASEGT. This CDR3 is built from 14 residues. The CDR3 here is CASSSGGGTNGYTF. In DNA form, the CDR3 reads TGTGCCAGCTCCTCGGGAGGGGGGACCAATGGCTACACCTTC.

The gene calls are TRBV27 and TRBJ2-2; the match to TRBD2 covers 10 bases. After removal of 0 bases from V and 6 bases from J, the junction contained 1 base not matched to a gene. CDR1 and CDR2 (germline): MNHEY, SMNVEV (reference sequence). The CDR3 runs 15 residues. The CDR3 coding sequence is TGTGCCAGCAGTTTATCGCTAGCGGGAGCCGGGGAGCTGTTTTTT. This codes for CASSLSLAGAGELFF.

V and J are TRBV11-2 and TRBJ2-7; 8 bases line up with TRBD2. The ends lost 5 bases at V and 3 bases at J; junction bases unmatched: 3. Germline CDR1 reads SGHAT; CDR2 reads FQNNGV. CDR3 length equals 13 residues. The CDR3 loop is CASSLGTSYEQYF. The DNA for the CDR3 is TGTGCCAGCAGCCTCGGGACTAGCTACGAGCAGTACTTC.

The chain links TRBV20-1 to TRBJ1-1; D unresolved. The CDR3 loop spans 11 amino acids. Looked up from germline, CDR1 is DFQATT and CDR2 is SNEGSKA (reference sequence). V dropped 4 bases and J dropped 1 base, with 4 bases sitting between them. The CDR3 sequence: CSATRNTEAFF. CDR3 DNA: TGCAGTGCTACCAGGAACACTGAAGCTTTCTTT.

The CDR3 protein is CASSGAQVNTEAFF. The CDR3 DNA is TGTGCCAGCTCAGGGGCACAGGTGAACACTGAAGCTTTCTTT. This rearrangement joins TRBV18 to TRBJ1-1; the D gene is possibly TRBD1 (5 bases). Germline V gene lookup returns CDR1 KGHSH and CDR2 LQKENI. V lost 5 bases to trimming and J lost 0 bases, with 10 bases between them. This CDR3 is built from 14 residues. Combining the CDR3 with reference TRBV18 and TRBJ1-1 gives the whole variable domain NAGVMQNPRHLVRRRGQEARLRCSPMKGHSHVYWYRQLPEEGLKFMVYLQKENIIDESGMPKERFSAEFPKEGPSILRIQQVVRGDSAAYFCASSGAQVNTEAFFGQGTRLTVV.

The chain joins TRBV5-1 to TRBJ2-7, with 13 bases fitting TRBD2. CDR1 and CDR2 (germline): SGHRS, YFSETQ. This CDR3 contains 17 residues. With 4 bases clipped from V and 6 bases from J, the junction kept 13 bases outside the gene matches. DNA of the CDR3: TGCGCCAGCAGCCCCGCTCCAGGACTAGCGGGGGCCGGCGAGCAGTACTTC. This translates into CASSPAPGLAGAGEQYF.

This chain links TRBV7-8 with TRBJ2-3, with D perhaps matching TRBD2 (5 bases). Germline CDR1 is SGHVS and CDR2 is FQNEAQ. The germline V and J ends were trimmed by 4 bases and 0 bases, with 11 bases remaining between them. The CDR3 has 15 amino acids. CDR3 protein: CASSSVGISTDTQYF. The CDR3, as DNA: TGTGCCAGCAGCTCCGTCGGGATTAGCACAGATACGCAGTATTTT.

This clone was recorded once. V usage is TRBV2 and J usage is TRBJ1-2; TRBD1 matches at 7 bases. CDR1 is SNHLY, CDR2 FYNNEI, per germline. The ends lost 7 bases at V and 2 bases at J; junction bases unmatched: 13. This CDR3 has 16 amino acids. CDR3 DNA: TGTGCCAGCACAATAAATCCGGGACAGACAAACTATGGCTACACCTTC. It encodes CASTINPGQTNYGYTF.